The 28 T cell receptor beta chains below were found in one sample sequenced in a study of OX40 agonist ivuxolimab in advanced cancers. The table came from immunoSEQ multiplex PCR; TCRdb's copy has only in-frame clones and leaves some out. The sample has about 120,000 clones; 80% to 90% are singletons. The input for sequencing was CD4+ or CD8+ T cells sorted from blood, taken in a trial of the OX40 agonist ivuxolimab. These TCRs come from an adult with an advanced solid tumor such as melanoma, head and neck, liver or kidney cancer.

The J gene is TRBJ2-5, the V gene TRBV18; D is perhaps TRBD1 or TRBD2 (5 bases each). With the DNA end fitting TRBJ2-7 better, the J assignment may be wrong. CDR3 size: 14 residues. Per germline, CDR1 KGHSH and CDR2 LQKENI. CDR3 loop: CASSPPGTSYEQYF. CDR3 nucleotide sequence: TGTGCCAGCTCACCACCAGGGACCTCCTACGAGCAGTACTTC.

V and J are TRBV23-1 and TRBJ2-2, with 7 nucleotides matching TRBD1. TRBV23-1 is an ORF, with its function uncertain. The CDR3 spans 14 residues. After removal of 3 bases from V and 5 bases from J, the junction contained 3 bases not matched to a gene. This CDR3 reads CASSHQGVTGELFF. The CDR3 nucleotides read TGCGCCAGCAGTCATCAGGGGGTAACCGGGGAGCTGTTTTTT.

The chain recombines TRBV28 with TRBJ2-7; no clear D. CDR3 size: 13 residues. V was shortened by 6 bases and J by 4 bases, with 13 bases between the two germline ends. Germline CDR1 MDHEN, CDR2 SYDVKM. CDR3 protein: CASSLTNLYEQYF. DNA for the CDR3: TGTGCCAGCAGCCTGACAAACCTGTACGAGCAGTACTTC. Complete variable domain (other parts from reference TRBV28 and TRBJ2-7): DVKVTQSSRYLVKRTGEKVFLECVQDMDHENMFWYRQDPGLGLRLIYFSYDVKMKEKGDIPEGYSVSREKKERFSLILESASTNQTSMYLCASSLTNLYEQYFGPGTRLTVT.

The chain employs TRBV7-2 and TRBJ1-2; TRBD1 is a possible D gene (6 bases). Per germline, CDR1 SGHTA and CDR2 FQGNSA. Trimming shortened V by 6 bases and J by 3 bases, and 17 bases separated the two germline ends. There are 15 residues in the CDR3. The CDR3 coding sequence is TGTGCCAGCAGATATGGAGCGGCAGGGGACTATGGCTACACCTTC. Protein product: CASRYGAAGDYGYTF.

This rearrangement joins TRBV28 to TRBJ2-2; tentative D call: TRBD1 (6 bases). Per germline, CDR1 MDHEN and CDR2 SYDVKM. V dropped 2 bases and J dropped 1 base, with 8 bases sitting between them. The length of the CDR3 is 15 residues. The CDR3 region is CASSLGTMNTGELFF. CDR3 in DNA: TGTGCCAGCAGTTTAGGGACAATGAACACCGGGGAGCTGTTTTTT.

The count of this clone is one. The chain joins TRBV27 to TRBJ1-5; the match to TRBD1 covers 8 bases. The germline gives CDR1 MNHEY, CDR2 SMNVEV (reference sequence). V lost 0 bases and J lost 6; bases outside the gene matches: 4. The CDR3 has 15 amino acids. CDR3 sequence reads: CASSLSSTGGQPQHF. The CDR3, as DNA: TGTGCCAGCAGTTTATCGAGTACAGGGGGTCAGCCCCAGCATTTT.

V usage is TRBV28 and J usage is TRBJ1-4; the D gene is possibly TRBD1 (5 bases). The V and J ends lost 1 base and 0 bases respectively, with 12 bases between them. The CDR3 extends over 17 amino acids. Germline assignment: CDR1 MDHEN and CDR2 SYDVKM. In DNA, the CDR3 is TGTGCCAGCAGTTTATTGGGGGGTCGTTCAACTAATGAAAAACTGTTTTTT. Its protein product is CASSLLGGRSTNEKLFF.

The chain recombines TRBV27 with TRBJ1-1, with TRBD1 identical over 7 bases. Germline loops: CDR1 MNHEY, CDR2 SMNVEV (reference sequence). The CDR3 covers 15 residues. The J segment lost 1 base and the V segment lost 2 bases, leaving 4 bases of the junction unmatched. The CDR3 DNA sequence: TGTGCCAGCAGTTTAAACCGACAGGGGAACACTGAAGCTTTCTTT. It translates to CASSLNRQGNTEAFF.

The chain employs TRBV19 and TRBJ2-3; maybe TRBD2 (6 bases). CDR1 is LNHDA and CDR2 is SQIVND in the germline V gene (reference sequence). The V gene lost 10 bases and the J gene lost 1 base, with 15 bases spanning the gap. The CDR3 has 14 amino acids. CDR3 in DNA: TGTGCCACCTTGCGGGGCCGTGGCACAGATACGCAGTATTTT. Translated: CATLRGRGTDTQYF.

The chain joins TRBV6-1 to TRBJ2-7, with 14 bases matching TRBD2. This CDR3 region has 20 residues. The J segment lost 4 bases and the V segment lost 4 bases, leaving 18 bases of the junction unmatched. Germline CDR1 is MNHNS and CDR2 is SASEGT. In nucleotides, the CDR3 is TGTGCCAGCAGTGGATTGGGTGCAAGGACTAGCGGGGGGACCCCTTACGAGCAGTACTTC. Amino acid sequence: CASSGLGARTSGGTPYEQYF.

The J gene is TRBJ2-4, the V gene TRBV29-1; the match to TRBD1 covers 8 bases. J lost 0 bases, V lost 6 bases, and 7 bases had no gene match. The CDR3 is 15 residues long. Germline V CDR1 and CDR2: SQVTM, ANQGSEA. CDR3 sequence reads: CSVARDRGAKNIQYF. In nucleotides, the CDR3 is TGCAGCGTGGCCCGAGACAGGGGAGCCAAAAACATTCAGTACTTC. The whole variable domain, remainder taken from reference TRBV29-1 and TRBJ2-4, is SAVISQKPSRDICQRGTSLTIQCQVDSQVTMMFWYRQQPGQSLTLIATANQGSEATYESGFVIDKFPISRPNLTFSTLTVSNMSPEDSSIYLCSVARDRGAKNIQYFGAGTRLSVL.

Comment on this clone: Other DNA sequences in this sample translate to the same CDR3. This chain uses TRBV6-5 with TRBJ1-4, with unresolved D. The V gene's germline CDR1 is MNHEY and CDR2 SVGAGI. V lost 6 bases and J 0 bases, leaving 11 bases between the germline ends. There are 15 residues in the CDR3. The CDR3, as DNA: TGTGCCAGCAGCCCAAGACCGGCAACTAATGAAAAACTGTTTTTT. As protein: CASSPRPATNEKLFF.

This rearrangement joins TRBV5-1 to TRBJ1-3, with 11 bases matching TRBD1. This CDR3 comprises 17 residues. Germline loops: CDR1 SGHRS, CDR2 YFSETQ. The V segment lost 1 base and the J segment 4 bases; nucleotides outside the gene matches: 7. For the CDR3, the DNA is TGCGCCAGCAGCTTGACCGGACAGGGGGCTGGGGGAAACACCATATATTTT. Residues: CASSLTGQGAGGNTIYF.

The rearrangement joins TRBV7-9 to TRBJ2-6; D is unclear. V was pared by 0 bases and J by 8 bases, with 8 bases between. The CDR3 sequence is 14 residues long. Germline loops: CDR1 SEHNR, CDR2 FQNEAQ (reference sequence). For the CDR3, the DNA is TGTGCCAGCAGCTTAGCGCCCAGGACCAACGTCCTGACTTTC. Its protein product is CASSLAPRTNVLTF.

V usage is TRBV7-2 and J usage is TRBJ2-5; possibly TRBD2 for D (6 bases). Trimming removed 2 bases from V and 4 bases from J, with 8 bases in between. CDR3 length equals 13 residues. In germline, CDR1 is SGHTA, CDR2 FQGNSA. DNA for the CDR3: TGTGCCAGCAGCTTATGGGAGGTAGAGACCCAGTACTTC. Protein: CASSLWEVETQYF.

V is TRBV11-2 and J is TRBJ1-2; D call uncertain. With 0 bases removed from V and 8 bases from J, the gap between germline ends came to 10 bases. Germline lookup yields CDR1 SGHAT and CDR2 FQNNGV. The CDR3 length is 13 residues. The CDR3 DNA reads TGTGCCAGCAGCTTAGATACGGGCCGGGGCTACACCTTC. Protein: CASSLDTGRGYTF.

This rearrangement joins TRBV5-1 to TRBJ1-1; 9 nucleotides match TRBD1. The CDR3 has 16 amino acids. Germline trimming cut 2 bases from V and 5 bases from J; bases unmatched to any gene: 10. Germline V lookup: CDR1 SGHRS, CDR2 YFSETQ. The DNA of the CDR3 is TGCGCCAGCAGCTTTCAGGGACAGGGAACTACAACTGAAGCTTTCTTT. It specifies CASSFQGQGTTTEAFF.

The chain links TRBV6-5 to TRBJ1-5, with 7 bases that match TRBD1. V gave up 6 bases and J gave up 10 bases; unmatched junction bases: 12. Looked up from germline, CDR1 is MNHEY and CDR2 is SVGAGI. The CDR3 has 14 amino acids. The CDR3 reads CASSRRQGVQPQHF. The CDR3 DNA reads TGTGCCAGCAGCCGAAGACAGGGTGTCCAACCCCAGCATTTT.

This clone appeared a few times. This chain uses TRBV6-6 with TRBJ1-5; D is unresolved. CDR1 and CDR2 from the germline V gene are MNHNY and SVGAGI (reference sequence). CDR3 length: 11 residues. V lost 6 bases, J lost 4 bases, and 4 bases lay in between. The CDR3 bases are TGTGCCAGCAGATTAAATCAGCCCCAGCATTTT. It translates to CASRLNQPQHF.

The V and J genes are TRBV19 and TRBJ1-6; 9 nucleotides align to TRBD1. CDR1 LNHDA and CDR2 SQIVND come from the germline V gene (reference sequence). V gave up 5 bases and J gave up 4 bases; unmatched junction bases: 6. This CDR3 spans 16 amino acids. CDR3 protein: CASSSGTGTYNSPLHF. The CDR3 DNA reads as TGTGCCAGTAGTTCCGGGACAGGGACTTATAATTCACCCCTCCACTTT.

The J gene is TRBJ2-1, the V gene TRBV25-1; D is perhaps TRBD2 (6 bases). CDR3 length: 14 residues. Germline CDR1 is MGHDK and CDR2 is SYGVNS. The V and J ends lost 4 bases and 10 bases respectively, with 17 bases between them. CDR3 coding DNA: TGTGCCAGCAGTGTTGGGGGGAAAATTATAGAGCAGTTCTTC. It encodes CASSVGGKIIEQFF.

This clone was counted once. V usage is TRBV6-1 and J usage is TRBJ2-5; D is undetermined. The tail of the sequence fits TRBJ2-7 better, so the J call may be wrong. CDR3 length: 12 residues. The germline V gene has CDR1 MNHNS and CDR2 SASEGT. DNA for the CDR3: TGTGCCAGCAGGGGGAACCCCTACGAGCAGTACTTC. It is translated as CASRGNPYEQYF.

The chain links TRBV7-3 to TRBJ2-2; TRBD2 matches at 7 bases. CDR3 length equals 13 residues. V shed 6 bases and J 2 bases; nucleotides not matched to a gene: 0. Germline V CDR1 and CDR2: SGHTA, FQGTGA. The CDR3 DNA reads TGTGCCAGCAGAGCGGGAAACACCGGGGAGCTGTTTTTT. Its protein product is CASRAGNTGELFF.

This chain joins TRBV30 and TRBJ1-4; TRBD1 might be the D (5 bases). The CDR3 has 14 amino acids. Germline V CDR1 and CDR2: GTSNPN, SVGIG (reference sequence). Trimming pared 4 bases from V and 6 bases from J, leaving 15 bases between. Here the CDR3 reads CAWNPGTGHEKLFF. For the CDR3, the DNA is TGTGCCTGGAACCCCGGGACGGGGCATGAAAAACTGTTTTTT. Together with reference TRBV30 and TRBJ1-4, the CDR3 gives the full variable domain: SQTIHQWPATLVQPVGSPLSLECTVEGTSNPNLYWYRQAAGRGLQLLFYSVGIGQISSEVPQNLSASRPQDRQFILSSKKLLLSDSGFYLCAWNPGTGHEKLFFGSGTQLSVL.

The chain recombines TRBV27 with TRBJ1-6; 10 bases align to TRBD1. CDR1 MNHEY and CDR2 SMNVEV come from the germline V gene (reference sequence). The CDR3 spans 15 residues. Trimming took 3 bases from V and 10 from J; bases not matched to a gene: 6. The DNA of the CDR3 is TGTGCCAGCAGTTTGGGGACAGGGGTCAAATCACCCCTCCACTTT. This translates into CASSLGTGVKSPLHF.

The chain uses TRBV5-1 and TRBJ2-3, with TRBD2 matching 7 bases. The CDR3 sequence is 14 residues long. V was pared by 7 bases and J by 6 bases, with 11 bases of the junction left unmatched. CDR1 is SGHRS, CDR2 YFSETQ, per germline. In nucleotides, the CDR3 is TGCGCCAGCTGGAGGCGCGGGGGAACTGATACGCAGTATTTT. The encoded protein is CASWRRGGTDTQYF.

The chain has TRBV6-4 and TRBJ2-7; D possibly corresponds to TRBD2 (6 bases). V dropped 11 bases and J dropped 7 bases, with 15 bases sitting between them. The CDR3 has 11 amino acids. Germline V gene lookup returns CDR1 MRHNA and CDR2 SNTAGT. The CDR3 DNA sequence: TGTGCCCCTGGGGGGTCGTGGGAGCAGTACTTC. Translating it yields CAPGGSWEQYF.

CDR3 protein: CATTDRSGYGYTF. The DNA of the CDR3 is TGTGCCACTACGGACAGGTCAGGCTATGGCTACACCTTC. This sequence joins TRBV6-6 and TRBJ1-2, with 7 bases lining up with TRBD1. The CDR3 has 13 residues. Germline V gives CDR1 MNHNY, CDR2 SVGAGI (reference sequence). V was clipped by 10 bases and J by 4 bases; unmatched bases: 9.